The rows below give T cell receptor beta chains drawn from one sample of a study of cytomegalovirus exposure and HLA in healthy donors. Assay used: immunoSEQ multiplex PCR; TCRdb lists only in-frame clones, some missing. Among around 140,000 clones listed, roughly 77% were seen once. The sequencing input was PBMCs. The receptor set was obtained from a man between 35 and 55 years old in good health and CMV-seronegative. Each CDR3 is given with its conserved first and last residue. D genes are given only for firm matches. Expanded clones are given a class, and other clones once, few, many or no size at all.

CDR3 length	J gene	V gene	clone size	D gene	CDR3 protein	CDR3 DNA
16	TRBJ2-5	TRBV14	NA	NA	CASSQDRGVAQETQYF	TGTGCCAGCAGCCAAGATCGCGGGGTTGCACAAGAGACCCAGTACTTC
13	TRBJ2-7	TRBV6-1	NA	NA	CASSVEQGYEQYF	TGTGCCAGCAGTGTCGAACAGGGTTACGAGCAGTACTTC
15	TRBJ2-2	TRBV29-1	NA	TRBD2	CSVGVGLAGTGELFF	TGCAGCGTTGGAGTAGGACTAGCGGGGACCGGGGAGCTGTTTTTT
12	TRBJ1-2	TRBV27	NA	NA	CASIPVCYGYTF	TGTGCCAGCATTCCCGTTTGTTATGGCTACACCTTC
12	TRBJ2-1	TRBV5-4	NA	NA	CASNPVGGFLFF	TGTGCCAGCAACCCCGTCGGAGGTTTCCTGTTCTTC
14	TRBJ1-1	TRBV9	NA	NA	CASSVAGLKDKAFF	TGTGCCAGCAGCGTAGCTGGGCTGAAAGATAAAGCTTTCTTT
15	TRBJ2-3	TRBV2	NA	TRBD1	CASSEQGVSTDTQYF	TGTGCCAGCAGTGAACAGGGGGTTAGCACAGATACGCAGTATTTT
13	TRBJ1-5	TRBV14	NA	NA	CASSQAGGQPQHF	TGTGCCAGCAGCCAAGCCGGAGGCCAGCCCCAGCATTTT
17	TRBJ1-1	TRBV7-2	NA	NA	CASSKHPGPGGNTEAFF	TGTGCCAGCAGCAAGCACCCTGGACCCGGAGGGAACACTGAAGCTTTCTTT
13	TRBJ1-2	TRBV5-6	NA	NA	CASSPLQNYGYTF	TGTGCCAGCAGCCCCTTGCAGAACTATGGCTACACCTTC
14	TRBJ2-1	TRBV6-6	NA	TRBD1	CASSMGQGNNEQFF	TGTGCCAGCAGCATGGGACAGGGAAACAATGAGCAGTTCTTC
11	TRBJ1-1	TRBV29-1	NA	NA	CSVFQYTEAFF	TGCAGCGTTTTCCAGTACACTGAAGCTTTCTTT
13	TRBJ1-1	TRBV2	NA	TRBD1	CASSGQTGPEAFF	TGTGCCAGCAGTGGGCAGACAGGGCCTGAAGCTTTCTTT
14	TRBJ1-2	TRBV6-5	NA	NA	CASSYRDRRYGYTF	TGTGCCAGCAGTTACCGAGACAGGAGATATGGCTACACCTTC
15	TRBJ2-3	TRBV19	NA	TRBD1	CASSISGQGFDTQYF	TGTGCCAGTAGTATTTCGGGACAGGGTTTCGATACGCAGTATTTT
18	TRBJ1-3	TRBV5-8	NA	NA	CASSLRGTVEFSGNTIYF	TGTGCCAGCAGCTTGAGGGGGACGGTTGAATTCTCTGGAAACACCATATATTTT
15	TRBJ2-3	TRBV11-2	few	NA	CASSFTGRGTDTQYF	TGTGCCAGCAGCTTTACCGGGAGAGGGACAGATACGCAGTATTTT
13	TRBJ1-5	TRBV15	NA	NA	CATRGGGVQPQHF	TGTGCCACCAGAGGGGGGGGAGTTCAGCCCCAGCATTTT
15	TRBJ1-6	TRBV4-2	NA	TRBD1	CASRQQGAVDSPLHF	TGTGCCAGCAGGCAACAGGGGGCTGTGGATTCACCCCTCCACTTT
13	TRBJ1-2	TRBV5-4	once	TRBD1	CASSIQGAVGYTF	TGTGCCAGCAGCATTCAGGGGGCAGTTGGCTACACCTTC
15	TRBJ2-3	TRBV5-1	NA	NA	CASSFESPSTDTQYF	TGCGCCAGCAGCTTTGAGAGTCCCAGCACAGATACGCAGTATTTT
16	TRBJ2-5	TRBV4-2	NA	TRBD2	CASSQDSRGGSETQYF	TGTGCCAGCAGCCAAGATTCGCGGGGGGGCTCAGAGACCCAGTACTTC
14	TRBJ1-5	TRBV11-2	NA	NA	CASSLGHSNQPQHF	TGTGCCAGCAGCTTAGGACATAGCAATCAGCCCCAGCATTTT
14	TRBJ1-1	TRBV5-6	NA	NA	CASSLYRVNTEAFF	TGTGCCAGCAGCTTGTACAGGGTGAACACTGAAGCTTTCTTT
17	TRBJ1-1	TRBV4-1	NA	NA	CASSQYPRGDRNTEAFF	TGCGCCAGCAGCCAATACCCCCGGGGGGATCGGAACACTGAAGCTTTCTTT
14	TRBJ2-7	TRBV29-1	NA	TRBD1	CSVWSVAGGDEQYF	TGCAGCGTTTGGTCCGTAGCAGGGGGTGACGAGCAGTACTTC
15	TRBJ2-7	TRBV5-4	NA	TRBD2	CASSFGAGGVYEQYF	TGTGCCAGCAGCTTTGGGGCGGGGGGGGTTTACGAGCAGTACTTC
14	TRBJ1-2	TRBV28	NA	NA	CASSLDRRPYGYTF	TGTGCCAGCAGTTTAGACAGAAGGCCCTATGGCTACACCTTC
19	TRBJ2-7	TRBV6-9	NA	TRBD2	CASSYTSGTSGPPIYEQYF	TGTGCCAGCAGTTATACCTCCGGGACTAGCGGGCCGCCAATCTACGAGCAGTACTTC
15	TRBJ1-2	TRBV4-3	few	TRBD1	CASSQAPGGEVGYTF	TGCGCCAGCAGCCAAGCGCCAGGGGGAGAAGTCGGCTACACCTTC
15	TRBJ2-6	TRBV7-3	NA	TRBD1	CASSTTGSGANVLTF	TGTGCCAGCAGCACGACAGGGTCCGGGGCCAACGTCCTGACTTTC
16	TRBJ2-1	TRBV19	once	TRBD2	CASSIGASGGHNEQFF	TGTGCCAGTAGTATAGGAGCTAGCGGGGGGCACAATGAGCAGTTCTTC
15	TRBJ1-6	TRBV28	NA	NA	CASSPHRRGNSPLHF	TGTGCCAGCAGTCCACACAGGAGAGGCAATTCACCCCTCCACTTT
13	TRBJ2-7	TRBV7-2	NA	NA	CASSLNAALEQYF	TGTGCCAGCAGCTTAAACGCGGCCTTGGAGCAGTACTTC
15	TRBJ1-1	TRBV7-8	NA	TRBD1	CASSPWTGKNTEAFF	TGTGCCAGCAGCCCTTGGACAGGGAAAAACACTGAAGCTTTCTTT
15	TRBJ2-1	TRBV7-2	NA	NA	CASSLVGRGRDEQFF	TGTGCCAGCAGCCTCGTCGGTAGGGGAAGGGATGAGCAGTTCTTC
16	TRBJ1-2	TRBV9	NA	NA	CASSARGGDNAGGYTF	TGTGCCAGCAGCGCCCGGGGAGGGGACAACGCAGGAGGCTACACCTTC
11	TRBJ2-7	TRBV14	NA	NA	CASSARYEQYF	TGTGCCAGCAGCGCTCGGTACGAGCAGTACTTC
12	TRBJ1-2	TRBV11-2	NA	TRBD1	CASSYDRAGYTF	TGTGCCAGCAGCTACGACAGGGCCGGCTACACCTTC
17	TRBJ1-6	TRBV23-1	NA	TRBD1	CASSQSPKQGQGAPLHF	TGCGCCAGCAGTCAATCGCCTAAACAGGGGCAGGGGGCACCCCTCCACTTT